A selection of T cell receptor beta chains follows, all from one sample in a study of immune evolution from preneoplasia to lung adenocarcinoma. Libraries were prepared by immunoSEQ multiplex PCR; TCRdb keeps only in-frame clonotypes and omits some of them. The repertoire holds thousands of clones, roughly 80% seen once, with about 8.9% in the top ten. The sample was FFPE minimally invasive lung adenocarcinoma tissue. The receptors here all came from an older donor with lung adenocarcinoma. CDR3s leave out the opening cysteine and the closing phenylalanine or tryptophan.

j_call v_call cdr3_aa
TRBJ1-5 TRBV19 ASSFNSNQPQH
TRBJ1-4 TRBV4-1 ASSQEGTGRSEKLF
TRBJ2-1 TRBV5-6 ASRWGNEQF
TRBJ1-3 TRBV10-3 AIGTSGISGNTIY
TRBJ2-4 TRBV11-2 ASSLDRSEAGIQY
TRBJ1-2 TRBV28 ASSPWGVTNYGYT
TRBJ2-3 TRBV5-1 ASSLYRGTTSTDTQY
TRBJ2-1 TRBV18 ASSPPTGMNEQF
TRBJ1-5 TRBV10-3 ASSRVLGQPQH
TRBJ2-5 TRBV19 ASKEAEYQETQY
TRBJ1-4 TRBV11-2 ASSLGDRDHEKLF
TRBJ1-5 TRBV27 ASSRTGVQPQH
TRBJ2-3 TRBV6-1 ASSEYFGVGPPTDTQY
TRBJ1-2 TRBV19 ASSIPDRGSYGYT
TRBJ2-5 TRBV5-8 ASSRLETQY
TRBJ2-7 TRBV30 AWSGLGGREQY
TRBJ2-3 TRBV5-1 ASSLGRRLAESTDTQY
TRBJ2-3 TRBV5-8 ASSPGGWASTDTQY
TRBJ1-2 TRBV15 ATSRFRDNRNYGYT
TRBJ1-2 TRBV5-4 ASSWTGGNGYT
TRBJ1-5 TRBV5-4 ASFPAGTGGGVNQPQH
TRBJ2-6 TRBV11-2 ASSARDFSGANVLT
TRBJ2-5 TRBV20-1 SAGLGETQY
TRBJ1-2 TRBV6-5 ASTPNGGIYGYT
TRBJ2-5 TRBV28 ASSRSGTSVQMTQY
TRBJ1-6 TRBV6-5 ASSPNGGWYSPLH
TRBJ2-7 TRBV28 ASSYGNYEQY
TRBJ2-1 TRBV25-1 ASTPGVTYNEQF
TRBJ2-3 TRBV5-1 ASSLGSTDTQY
TRBJ1-2 TRBV5-8 ASSLPRRGDGYT
TRBJ2-2 TRBV5-1 ASSLGQDFTGELF
TRBJ2-2 TRBV9 ASSPRGNTGELF
TRBJ2-7 TRBV19 ASSTDRLFYEQY
TRBJ2-7 TRBV28 ASSTSAGGFAYEQY
TRBJ1-5 TRBV25-1 ASSSRHRFQH
TRBJ2-7 TRBV5-1 ASSGTPGGSSSYEQY
TRBJ2-4 TRBV10-3 AISETGTGGIQY
TRBJ2-7 TRBV19 ASSTGIYEQY
TRBJ2-5 TRBV5-1 ASSLGVGDTQETQY
TRBJ2-2 TRBV2 ASSEGIGATRTGELF
TRBJ2-7 TRBV9 ASSRSEEYEQY
TRBJ2-7 TRBV11-3 ASSLAGGSYEQY
TRBJ2-3 TRBV29-1 SVFRTDTQY
TRBJ1-1 TRBV27 ASAGAANTEAF
TRBJ1-1 TRBV10-3 AIRDEGETTEAF
TRBJ2-1 TRBV7-3 ASSPSPSTYNEQF
TRBJ1-2 TRBV19 ASSMPSREAYGYT
TRBJ2-1 TRBV6-1 ASSPRWDNEQF
TRBJ2-7 TRBV5-1 ASSLDLGSVYEQY